The 29 T cell receptor beta chains below were found in one sample sequenced in a study of radiotherapy plus CTLA-4 blockade in lung cancer. Repertoires were generated with immunoSEQ multiplex PCR, while TCRdb's copy carries only in-frame clones and drops some. The sample yields under 100,000 clones, about 83% seen once. The material sequenced was peripheral blood, taken from a patient treated with radiotherapy plus ipilimumab. These TCRs come from a human donor with non-small cell lung cancer that progressed on radiotherapy plus ipilimumab.

The CDR3 is CASSFIRGSTDTQYF. CDR3 coding DNA: TGTGCCAGCAGCTTTATTAGGGGGAGCACAGATACGCAGTATTTT. The chain has TRBV7-9 and TRBJ2-3; perhaps TRBD1 as D (6 bases). Trimming took 3 bases from V and 0 from J, leaving 10 bases between them. Germline-derived CDR1 and CDR2 are SEHNR and FQNEAQ (reference sequence). This CDR3 has 15 residues.

The chain recombines TRBV9 with TRBJ2-4; TRBD2 might be the D (6 bases). The ends were cut back, 0 bases at V and 5 bases at J, with 15 bases in the middle. CDR3 length: 16 amino acids. Germline CDR1 is SGDLS and CDR2 is YYNGEE. The CDR3 nucleotides are TGTGCCAGCAGCGTAGGAACGCAGGAGGGTGAAAACATTCAGTACTTC. This translates into CASSVGTQEGENIQYF.

The chain links TRBV5-5 to TRBJ2-7, with D possibly TRBD2 on 6 matching bases. Germline CDR1 and CDR2: SGHKS and YYEKEE (reference sequence). CDR3 length: 15 residues. V shed 6 bases and J shed 3 bases, with 19 bases lying between them. In DNA form, the CDR3 reads TGTGCCAGCACCCTTGGAGGGACCCCTGACTACGAGCAGTACTTC. Protein sequence: CASTLGGTPDYEQYF.

V is TRBV9 and J is TRBJ1-1; D not certain. Germline loops: CDR1 SGDLS, CDR2 YYNGEE. Trimming took off 0 bases at V and 4 bases at J, with 13 bases between the two ends. The CDR3 runs 15 residues. For the CDR3, the DNA is TGTGCCAGCAGCGTAGGGTTCGGGTTGGGCACTGAAGCTTTCTTT. Translation gives CASSVGFGLGTEAFF.

The V gene is TRBV6-5, the J gene TRBJ1-2; D is unresolved. Trimming left V 6 bases short and J 6 bases short, with 11 bases between. Germline assignment: CDR1 MNHEY and CDR2 SVGAGI. The CDR3 loop spans 12 amino acids. The CDR3 loop is CASRHNWNGYTF. The CDR3 bases are TGTGCCAGCAGACACAACTGGAATGGCTACACCTTC.

This clone came up a few times. The chain has TRBV4-3 and TRBJ1-2; TRBD1 is a possible D gene (6 bases). The ends were cut back, 0 bases at V and 5 bases at J, with 13 bases in the middle. Germline loops: CDR1 LGHNA, CDR2 YSLEER. This CDR3 comprises 15 residues. CDR3 DNA sequence: TGCGCCAGCAGCCAAGATCCACAGGGTTTATATGGCTACACCTTC. Its translation: CASSQDPQGLYGYTF.

The CDR3 DNA reads as TGTGCCTGGAGTGTACTGTATGGGGGGAGGGATGGCTACACCTTC. It translates to CAWSVLYGGRDGYTF. The chain couples TRBV30 to TRBJ1-2, with D perhaps matching TRBD1 (5 bases). Germline V lookup: CDR1 GTSNPN, CDR2 SVGIG (reference sequence). V shed 0 bases and J shed 6 bases, with 17 bases lying between them. The CDR3 covers 15 residues.

The V call is TRBV12-5, the J call TRBJ2-7, with unresolved D. Germline V gene sequence: CDR1 LGHNT, CDR2 FRNRAP. The CDR3 totals 15 residues. Trimming removed 0 bases at V and 6 bases at J, with 15 bases between. Here the CDR3 reads CASGLVRDTGREQYF. CDR3 nucleotide sequence: TGTGCTAGTGGTTTGGTACGCGACACGGGTCGCGAGCAGTACTTC.

This clone was seen a single time. Other DNA sequences within the sample encode an identical CDR3. This chain uses TRBV6-1 with TRBJ1-1, with TRBD1 identical over 9 bases. The CDR3 spans 14 residues. Germline CDR1 is MNHNS and CDR2 is SASEGT. V was pared by 5 bases and J by 3 bases, with 4 bases of the junction left unmatched. The CDR3 nucleotides are TGTGCCAGCAGTCCAGACAGGGGGGACACTGAAGCTTTCTTT. Translating it yields CASSPDRGDTEAFF.

This clone was recorded a few times. This chain connects TRBV6-4 to TRBJ1-2; D possibly corresponds to TRBD1 (5 bases). V gave up 3 bases and J gave up 0 bases, with 14 bases separating them. The CDR3 spans 16 residues. The germline gives CDR1 MRHNA, CDR2 SNTAGT. CDR3 region: CASSEFFAGSNYGYTF. The CDR3 DNA follows: TGTGCCAGCAGTGAATTTTTTGCAGGGTCTAACTATGGCTACACCTTC.

V usage is TRBV6-6 and J usage is TRBJ2-2; no firm D call. Germline lookup yields CDR1 MNHNY and CDR2 SVGAGI (reference sequence). Deletions cut 4 bases from V and 8 bases from J, with 14 bases between. This CDR3 comprises 14 residues. CDR3: CASSFRPRTGELFF. For the CDR3, the DNA is TGTGCCAGCAGTTTCAGACCCCGGACGGGGGAGCTGTTTTTT.

In DNA, the CDR3 is TGTGCCAGCAGTGAACTCAACCTCGCTTCTGCCTATAATTCACCCCTCCACTTT. Its translation is CASSELNLASAYNSPLHF. The rearrangement uses TRBV6-1 and TRBJ1-6; D unclear. The germline gives CDR1 MNHNS, CDR2 SASEGT. Trimming removed 2 bases at V and 2 bases at J, with 16 bases between. The CDR3 is 18 amino acids.

This chain links TRBV5-6 with TRBJ2-5; TRBD2 is a possible D gene (6 bases). The J call is in doubt because the DNA end fits TRBJ2-7 better. This CDR3 contains 13 residues. Germline loops: CDR1 SGHDT, CDR2 YYEEEE. The chain's CDR3 is CASSLRESHEQYF. DNA of the CDR3: TGTGCCAGCAGCCTCCGGGAGTCCCACGAGCAGTACTTC.

This chain connects TRBV6-5 to TRBJ1-1; possibly TRBD1 for D (5 bases). This CDR3 has 14 residues. V was pared by 0 bases and J by 5 bases, with 10 bases between. The germline V gene encodes CDR1 MNHEY and CDR2 SVGAGI. The CDR3 protein is CASSYSPEGTEAFF. In DNA, the CDR3 is TGTGCCAGCAGTTACTCCCCGGAGGGGACTGAAGCTTTCTTT.

The CDR3 nucleotides are TGTGCCTGGAGTACTACAGGGGTAGGGTACACCGGGGAGCTGTTTTTT. Protein product: CAWSTTGVGYTGELFF. This rearrangement joins TRBV30 to TRBJ2-2; 7 nucleotides agree with TRBD1. This CDR3 contains 16 residues. Per germline, CDR1 GTSNPN and CDR2 SVGIG (reference sequence). Germline trimming cut 2 bases from V and 3 bases from J; bases unmatched to any gene: 9.

The sample holds a few counts of this clone. CDR3 DNA sequence: TGTGCCAGCTCAGGACTAGCGGCCTACAATGAGCAGTTCTTC. This translates into CASSGLAAYNEQFF. V is TRBV18 and J is TRBJ2-1; 10 bases fit TRBD2. V lost 5 bases, J lost 2 bases, and 0 bases stayed unmatched. The germline gives CDR1 KGHSH, CDR2 LQKENI. This CDR3 has 14 amino acids.

The chain's CDR3 is CASSLGTGYSSYNEQFF. In DNA form, the CDR3 reads TGCGCCAGCAGCTTGGGGACAGGTTACTCCTCCTACAATGAGCAGTTCTTC. V is TRBV5-1 and J is TRBJ2-1; the match to TRBD1 covers 7 bases. The V segment lost 0 bases and the J segment 0 bases; nucleotides outside the gene matches: 6. The CDR3 has 17 amino acids. Germline-derived CDR1 and CDR2 are SGHRS and YFSETQ.

The V and J genes are TRBV5-8 and TRBJ1-2, with D perhaps TRBD1 (6 bases). Germline V gene lookup returns CDR1 SGHTS and CDR2 YDEGEE. CDR3 length: 18 amino acids. The V end lost 1 base, the J end lost 1 base, and 20 bases lay between the germline ends. The CDR3 DNA reads as TGTGCCAGCAGCTTGTGGTCTCAGGGGTACCCCTTTAACTATGGCTACACCTTC. Translation gives CASSLWSQGYPFNYGYTF.

The chain has TRBV15 and TRBJ2-1; TRBD2 matches 7 bases. J lost 5 bases, V lost 3 bases, and 7 bases had no gene match. Germline assignment: CDR1 LNHNV and CDR2 YYDKDF (reference sequence). This CDR3 contains 15 residues. The DNA of the CDR3 is TGTGCCACCAGCAGGTCGGGACTACCAAACAATGAGCAGTTCTTC. Translating gives CATSRSGLPNNEQFF.

The chain is built from TRBV6-5 and TRBJ2-5, with no clear D. This CDR3 is built from 13 residues. The V end was cut by 5 bases, the J end by 1 base, with 8 bases between. Per the germline V gene, CDR1 is MNHEY and CDR2 is SVGAGI. This chain's CDR3 is CASSPLGQETQYF. CDR3 nucleotides: TGTGCCAGCAGTCCACTGGGCCAAGAGACCCAGTACTTC.

This sequence joins TRBV15 and TRBJ1-4; D is unclear. Germline CDR1 is LNHNV and CDR2 is YYDKDF (reference sequence). The CDR3 sequence is 15 residues long. Trimming left V 3 bases short and J 0 bases short, with 8 bases between. DNA for the CDR3: TGTGCCACCAGCAGGGACCGCCCAACTAATGAAAAACTGTTTTTT. Translation gives CATSRDRPTNEKLFF.

The V gene is TRBV9, the J gene TRBJ2-1; 7 nucleotides line up with TRBD2. Germline CDR1 SGDLS, CDR2 YYNGEE. With V trimmed by 4 bases and J by 6 bases, 7 bases remained unmatched. The CDR3 has 14 residues. This CDR3 is CASSPGTGGNEQFF. The CDR3, as DNA: TGTGCCAGCAGCCCCGGGACGGGGGGCAATGAGCAGTTCTTC.

CDR3 coding DNA: TGTGCCAGCAGCCTATACGGAGGGAACACAGATACGCAGTATTTT. Protein sequence: CASSLYGGNTDTQYF. The chain carries TRBV14 and TRBJ2-3, with D perhaps TRBD2 (6 bases). CDR1 and CDR2 (germline): SGHDN, FVKESK. This CDR3 contains 15 residues. Trimming removed 4 bases from V and 2 bases from J, with 13 bases in between.

The rearrangement joins TRBV6-1 to TRBJ1-5; D remains unclear. In germline, CDR1 is MNHNS, CDR2 SASEGT. The CDR3 covers 13 residues. The V end lost 3 bases, the J end lost 1 base, and 4 bases lay between the germline ends. The CDR3 DNA reads as TGTGCCAGCAGTGACGTAAGCAATCAGCCCCAGCATTTT. It specifies CASSDVSNQPQHF.

The gene calls are TRBV18 and TRBJ2-1; D is unresolved. The germline gives CDR1 KGHSH, CDR2 LQKENI. This CDR3 contains 17 residues. The germline V and J ends were trimmed by 4 bases and 0 bases, with 16 bases remaining between them. This chain's CDR3 is CASSLSFSPNSYNEQFF. The CDR3, as DNA: TGTGCCAGCTCACTTTCGTTTTCTCCGAACTCCTACAATGAGCAGTTCTTC.

V is TRBV11-3 and J is TRBJ2-1; D is possibly TRBD1 (6 bases). With 3 bases removed from V and 4 bases from J, the gap between germline ends came to 7 bases. This CDR3 region has 13 residues. Germline CDR1 is SGHNT and CDR2 is YENEEA. Written as DNA, the CDR3 is TGTGCCAGCAGCTTCGGACAGTACAATGAGCAGTTCTTC. Protein sequence: CASSFGQYNEQFF.

The chain employs TRBV6-1 and TRBJ2-2; 12 bases are shared with TRBD1. CDR1 and CDR2 from the germline V gene are MNHNS and SASEGT. With V trimmed by 4 bases and J by 5 bases, 8 bases remained unmatched. The CDR3 consists of 17 residues. CDR3 coding DNA: TGTGCCAGCAGTGGCCGGAGGGACAGGGGGCGAACCGGGGAGCTGTTTTTT. This translates into CASSGRRDRGRTGELFF.

The CDR3 loop reads CASSPFGGATEAFF. The CDR3, as DNA: TGTGCCAGCAGCCCCTTCGGCGGAGCCACTGAAGCTTTCTTT. The gene calls are TRBV9 and TRBJ1-1; D not certain. V lost 4 bases to trimming and J lost 4 bases, with 14 bases between them. This CDR3 is 14 amino acids long. Germline assignment: CDR1 SGDLS and CDR2 YYNGEE.

The J gene is TRBJ2-7, the V gene TRBV2; D might be TRBD1 or TRBD2, each matching 5 bases. Trimming left V 6 bases short and J 3 bases short, with 9 bases between. Germline CDR1 and CDR2: SNHLY and FYNNEI. The CDR3 consists of 12 residues. In DNA, the CDR3 is TGTGCCAGCAGGGGGGACGACTACGAGCAGTACTTC. As protein: CASRGDDYEQYF.